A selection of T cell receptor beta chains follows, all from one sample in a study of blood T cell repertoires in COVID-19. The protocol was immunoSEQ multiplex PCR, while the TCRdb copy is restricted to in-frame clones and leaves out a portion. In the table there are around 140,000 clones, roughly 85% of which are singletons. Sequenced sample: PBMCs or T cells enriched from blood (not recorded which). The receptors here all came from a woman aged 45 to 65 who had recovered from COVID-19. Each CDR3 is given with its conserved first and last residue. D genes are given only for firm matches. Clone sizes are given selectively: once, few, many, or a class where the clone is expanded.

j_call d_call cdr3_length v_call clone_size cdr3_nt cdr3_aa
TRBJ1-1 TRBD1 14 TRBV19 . TGTGCCAGTAGGAGACAGGGTCGGGGGACTGAAGCTTTCTTT CASRRQGRGTEAFF
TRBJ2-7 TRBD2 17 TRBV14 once TGTGCCAGCAGCCAGGGACTAGCAGGTGAGGCCACCTACGAGCAGTACTTC CASSQGLAGEATYEQYF
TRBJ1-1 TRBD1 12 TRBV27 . TGTGCCAGCAGTCACCGACAGGGTCCTTGTTTCTTT CASSHRQGPCFF
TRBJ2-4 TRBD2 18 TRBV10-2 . TGCGCCAGCACTGAAAGACTAGCGGGGCAGGGGGCCAAAAACATTCAGTACTTC CASTERLAGQGAKNIQYF
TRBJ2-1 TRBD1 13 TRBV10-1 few TGCGCCAGCAATAGACAGGGGTCGGCTGAGCAGTTCTTC CASNRQGSAEQFF
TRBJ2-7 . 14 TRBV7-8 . TGTGCCAGCAGCCTACCGACAACCCTAAACGAGCAGTACTTC CASSLPTTLNEQYF
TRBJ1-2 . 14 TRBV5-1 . TGCGCCAGCAGCTTGGGACAGAGCAGCTATGGCTACACCTTC CASSLGQSSYGYTF
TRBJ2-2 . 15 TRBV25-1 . TGTGCCAGCAGCCACGGGGTGGCTGGTCCCGGGGAGCTGTTTTTT CASSHGVAGPGELFF
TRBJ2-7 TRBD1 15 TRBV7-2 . TGTGCCAGCAGCTTAGCTGGGACAGGTGACTACGAGCAGTACTTC CASSLAGTGDYEQYF
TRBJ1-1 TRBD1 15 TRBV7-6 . TGTGCCAGCAGCCGTGAAACAGGGGCGAGGACTGAAGCTTTCTTT CASSRETGARTEAFF
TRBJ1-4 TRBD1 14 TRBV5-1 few TGCGCCAGCAGCCCCGGGACAGGGCTCGAAAAACTGTTTTTT CASSPGTGLEKLFF
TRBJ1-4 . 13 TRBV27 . TGTGCCAGCAGTTTAATGGACACCGAAAAACTGTTTTTT CASSLMDTEKLFF
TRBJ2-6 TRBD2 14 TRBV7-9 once TGTGCCAGCGGGGGGGGAGCTGGGGCCAACGTCCTGACTTTC CASGGGAGANVLTF
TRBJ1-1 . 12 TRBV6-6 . TGTGCCAGCAGCCCGTTGACAGCCGAAGCTTTCTTT CASSPLTAEAFF
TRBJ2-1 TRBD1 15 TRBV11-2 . TGTGCCAGCAGCTTAAGTGGACAGGGAAGTAATGAGCAGTTCTTC CASSLSGQGSNEQFF
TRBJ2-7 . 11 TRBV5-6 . TGTGCCAGCAGCCGGTCCTACGAGCAGTACTTC CASSRSYEQYF
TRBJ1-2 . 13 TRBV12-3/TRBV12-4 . TGTGCCAGCAGTTTGGCAGATTCCTATGGCTACACCTTC CASSLADSYGYTF
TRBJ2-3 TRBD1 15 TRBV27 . TGTGCCAGCAGACACCCGGGACAGCTCACAGATACGCAGTATTTT CASRHPGQLTDTQYF
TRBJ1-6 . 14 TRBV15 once TGTGCCACGTCAGTCGGGTCCTATAATTCACCCCTCCACTTT CATSVGSYNSPLHF
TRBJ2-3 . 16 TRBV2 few TGTGCCAGCAGTGAAAGAGGTCCCCAAAGTGCAGATACGCAGTATTTT CASSERGPQSADTQYF
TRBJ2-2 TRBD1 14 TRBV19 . TGTGCCAGTAGGGGACAGGGTTTTACCGGGGAGCTGTTTTTT CASRGQGFTGELFF
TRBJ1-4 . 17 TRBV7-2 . TGTGCCAGCAGCCTCTCTATGGGGGGGTGGACTAATGAAAAACTGTTTTTT CASSLSMGGWTNEKLFF
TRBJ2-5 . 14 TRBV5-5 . TGTGCCAGCAGCTTGGGATCCGGGGTCGAGACCCAGTACTTC CASSLGSGVETQYF
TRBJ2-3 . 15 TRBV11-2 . TGTGCCAGCACGCTTCCGCGGGGTTATACAGATACGCAGTATTTT CASTLPRGYTDTQYF
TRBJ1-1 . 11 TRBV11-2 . TGTGCCAGCGGTCAGGTCACTGAAGCTTTCTTT CASGQVTEAFF
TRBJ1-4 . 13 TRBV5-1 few TGCGCCAGCAGTTTTAACGGGAATGAAAAACTGTTTTTT CASSFNGNEKLFF
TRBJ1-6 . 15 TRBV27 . TGTGCCAGCAGTTCGCCGGGTCCTCCTAATTCACCCCTCCACTTT CASSSPGPPNSPLHF
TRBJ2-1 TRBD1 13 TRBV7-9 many TGTGCCAGCAGCGCGACAGGGGCCAATGAGCAGTTCTTC CASSATGANEQFF
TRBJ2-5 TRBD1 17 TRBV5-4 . TGTGCCAGCAGCTTGTACCTTTGGGACAGACAGTCAGAGACCCAGTACTTC CASSLYLWDRQSETQYF
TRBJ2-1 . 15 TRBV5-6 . TGTGCCAGCAGCTTGGGGAGGAGCTCCTACAATGAGCAGTTCTTC CASSLGRSSYNEQFF
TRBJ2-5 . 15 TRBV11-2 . TGTGCCAGCAGCTTATTCGGGGGAGTGGGGGAGACCCAGTACTTC CASSLFGGVGETQYF
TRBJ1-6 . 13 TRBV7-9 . TGTGCCAGCAGCCCAGATTTTAATTCACCCCTCCACTTT CASSPDFNSPLHF
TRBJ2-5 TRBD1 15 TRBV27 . TGTGCCAGCAGTTCGGTAGGACAGGGTGGGGAGACCCAGTACTTC CASSSVGQGGETQYF
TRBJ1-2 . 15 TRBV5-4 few TGTGCCAGCTCCAGAGCGAGTGGTAAGAACTATGGCTACACCTTC CASSRASGKNYGYTF
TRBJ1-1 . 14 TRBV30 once TGTGCCTGGAGTCCCGAGCCTGGCGGGACTGAAGCTTTCTTT CAWSPEPGGTEAFF
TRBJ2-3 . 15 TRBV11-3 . TGTGCCAGCAGCTTAGGCGTCGATTTCACAGATACGCAGTATTTT CASSLGVDFTDTQYF
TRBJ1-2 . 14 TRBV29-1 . TGCAGCGTCGAAGGAAGCAGGGGCGGCTATGGCTACACCTTC CSVEGSRGGYGYTF
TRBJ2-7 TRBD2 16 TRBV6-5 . TGTGCCAGCAGTTACTCGCGGCTAGCGGGTGGCTACGAGCAGTACTTC CASSYSRLAGGYEQYF
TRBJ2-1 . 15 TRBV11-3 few TGTGCCAGCAGCTTAGAGGGAGGCAGGGCCCATGAGCAGTTCTTC CASSLEGGRAHEQFF
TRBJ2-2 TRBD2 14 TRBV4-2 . TGTGCCAGCAGTGGACTAGCTAGGGGAGGGGAGCTGTTTTTT CASSGLARGGELFF
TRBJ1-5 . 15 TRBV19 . TGTGCCAGTAGTATTAGTCGTCTGAACAATCAGCCCCAGCATTTT CASSISRLNNQPQHF
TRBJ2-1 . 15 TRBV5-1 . TGCGCCAGCAGCTTGGTACAGCCCGATGTGGATGAGCAGTTCTTC CASSLVQPDVDEQFF
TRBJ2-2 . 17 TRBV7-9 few TGTGCCAGCAGCTTAGAGGGGACACCCCCCAACACCGGGGAGCTGTTTTTT CASSLEGTPPNTGELFF
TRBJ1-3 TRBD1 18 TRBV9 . TGTGCCAGCAGCGTAGCAGGACAGGGTATCTCCTCTGGAAACACCATATATTTT CASSVAGQGISSGNTIYF
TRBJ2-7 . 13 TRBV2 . TGTGCCAGCAGTTTGGCAACCACCTACGAGCAGTACTTC CASSLATTYEQYF
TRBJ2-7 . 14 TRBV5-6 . TGTGCCAGCAGCTTGGTTGACAGAACCTACGAGCAGTACTTC CASSLVDRTYEQYF
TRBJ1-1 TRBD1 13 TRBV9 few TGTGCCAGCAGTAGGGACAGTCGGACTGAAGCTTTCTTT CASSRDSRTEAFF
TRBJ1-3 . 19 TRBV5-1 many TGCGCCAGCAGCTTGGTCGGAGTTACGCAGGGCGGGAATGGAAACACCATATATTTT CASSLVGVTQGGNGNTIYF
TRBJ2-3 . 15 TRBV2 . TGTGCCAGCAGTGACGGCGGGTACAGCACAGATACGCAGTATTTT CASSDGGYSTDTQYF
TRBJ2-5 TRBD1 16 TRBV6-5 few TGTGCCAGCAGTTACGAGGGGGCACCGTCACCAGAGACCCAGTACTTC CASSYEGAPSPETQYF
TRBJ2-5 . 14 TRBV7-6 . TGTGCCAGCAGCGGTATGGACAGTCAAGAGACCCAGTACTTC CASSGMDSQETQYF
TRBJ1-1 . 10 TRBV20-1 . TGCAGTGCTAGGGAGGGGGGGCTTTTCTTT CSAREGGLFF
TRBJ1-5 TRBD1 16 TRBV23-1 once TGCGCCAGCAGTCAATCGTCAGGGGGCCGCAATCAGCCCCAGCATTTT CASSQSSGGRNQPQHF
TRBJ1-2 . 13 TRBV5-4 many TGTGCCAGCAGCGCCCTGGGCGCCTATGGCTACACCTTC CASSALGAYGYTF